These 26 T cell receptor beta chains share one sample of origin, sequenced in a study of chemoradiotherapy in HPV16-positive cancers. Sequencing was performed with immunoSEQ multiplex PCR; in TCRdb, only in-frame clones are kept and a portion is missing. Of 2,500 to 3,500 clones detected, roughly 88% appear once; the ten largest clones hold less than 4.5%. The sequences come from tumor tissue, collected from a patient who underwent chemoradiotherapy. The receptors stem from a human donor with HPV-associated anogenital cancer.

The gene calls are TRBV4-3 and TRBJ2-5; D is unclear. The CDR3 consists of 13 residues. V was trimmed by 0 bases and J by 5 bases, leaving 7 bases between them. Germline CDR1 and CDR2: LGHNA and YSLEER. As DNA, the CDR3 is TGCGCCAGCAGCCAAGATCCTGGGGAGACCCAGTACTTC. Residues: CASSQDPGETQYF.

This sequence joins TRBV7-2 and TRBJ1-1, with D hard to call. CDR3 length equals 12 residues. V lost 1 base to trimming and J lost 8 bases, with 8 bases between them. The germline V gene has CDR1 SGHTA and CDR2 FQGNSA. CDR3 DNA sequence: TGTGCCAGCAGCTTAGGGATAGGGGAAGCTTTCTTT. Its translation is CASSLGIGEAFF.

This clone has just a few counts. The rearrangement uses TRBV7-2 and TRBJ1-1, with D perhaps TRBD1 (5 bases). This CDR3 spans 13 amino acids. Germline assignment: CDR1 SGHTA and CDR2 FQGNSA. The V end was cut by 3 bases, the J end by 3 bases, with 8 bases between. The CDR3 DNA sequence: TGTGCCAGCAGCTTCTCCAGGGACACTGAAGCTTTCTTT. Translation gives CASSFSRDTEAFF.

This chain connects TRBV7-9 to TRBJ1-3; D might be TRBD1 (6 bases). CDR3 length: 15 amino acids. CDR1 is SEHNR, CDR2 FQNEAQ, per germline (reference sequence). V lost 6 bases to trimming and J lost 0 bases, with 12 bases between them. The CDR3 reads CASRGAGDSGNTIYF. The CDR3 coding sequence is TGTGCCAGCAGGGGGGCTGGGGACTCTGGAAACACCATATATTTT.

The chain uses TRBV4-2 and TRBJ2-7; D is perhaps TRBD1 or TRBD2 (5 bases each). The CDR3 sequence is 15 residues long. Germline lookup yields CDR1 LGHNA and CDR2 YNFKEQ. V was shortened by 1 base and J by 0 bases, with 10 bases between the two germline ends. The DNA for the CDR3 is TGTGCCAGCAGCCAAGGAGGGACGGACTCCTACGAGCAGTACTTC. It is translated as CASSQGGTDSYEQYF.

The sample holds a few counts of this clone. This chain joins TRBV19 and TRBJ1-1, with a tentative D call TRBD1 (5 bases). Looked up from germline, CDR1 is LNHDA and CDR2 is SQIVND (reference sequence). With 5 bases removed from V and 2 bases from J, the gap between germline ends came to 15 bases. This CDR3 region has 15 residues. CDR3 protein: CASSGASISNTEAFF. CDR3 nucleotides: TGTGCCAGTAGTGGGGCGAGTATATCCAACACTGAAGCTTTCTTT. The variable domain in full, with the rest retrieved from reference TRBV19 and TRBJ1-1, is DGGITQSPKYLFRKEGQNVTLSCEQNLNHDAMYWYRQDPGQGLRLIYYSQIVNDFQKGDIAEGYSVSREKKESFPLTVTSAQKNPTAFYLCASSGASISNTEAFFGQGTRLTVV.

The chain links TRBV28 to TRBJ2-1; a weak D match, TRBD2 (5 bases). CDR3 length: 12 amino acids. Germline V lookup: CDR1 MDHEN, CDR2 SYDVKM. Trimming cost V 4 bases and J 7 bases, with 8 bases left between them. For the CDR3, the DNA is TGTGCCAGCAGTTGGACTGTGAATGAGCAGTTCTTC. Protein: CASSWTVNEQFF.

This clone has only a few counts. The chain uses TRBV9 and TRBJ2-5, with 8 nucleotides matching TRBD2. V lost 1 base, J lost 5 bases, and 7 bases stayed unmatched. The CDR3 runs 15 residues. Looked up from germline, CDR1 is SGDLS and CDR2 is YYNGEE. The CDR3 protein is CASSVQAGGVETQYF. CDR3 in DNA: TGTGCCAGCAGCGTACAGGCGGGGGGTGTGGAGACCCAGTACTTC.

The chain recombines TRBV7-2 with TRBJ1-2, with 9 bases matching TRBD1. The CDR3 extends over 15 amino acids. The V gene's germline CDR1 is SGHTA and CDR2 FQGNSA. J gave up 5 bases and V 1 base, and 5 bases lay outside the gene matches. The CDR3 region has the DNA TGTGCCAGCAGCTTAGGAAGGACAGGGGAGTATGGCTACACCTTC. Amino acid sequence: CASSLGRTGEYGYTF.

Here the CDR3 DNA reads TGTGCCAGCAGCTTGGGGGGGTTCGGTCAGCCCCAGCATTTT. This translates into CASSLGGFGQPQHF. J is TRBJ1-5 and V is TRBV7-9, with D perhaps matching TRBD1 (5 bases). V was trimmed by 3 bases and J by 6 bases, leaving 12 bases between them. Germline loops: CDR1 SEHNR, CDR2 FQNEAQ (reference sequence). This CDR3 has 14 residues.

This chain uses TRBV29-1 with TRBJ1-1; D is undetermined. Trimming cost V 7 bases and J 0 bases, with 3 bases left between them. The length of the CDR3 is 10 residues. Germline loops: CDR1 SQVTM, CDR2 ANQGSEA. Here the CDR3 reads CSGLNTEAFF. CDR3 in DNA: TGCAGCGGCCTGAACACTGAAGCTTTCTTT.

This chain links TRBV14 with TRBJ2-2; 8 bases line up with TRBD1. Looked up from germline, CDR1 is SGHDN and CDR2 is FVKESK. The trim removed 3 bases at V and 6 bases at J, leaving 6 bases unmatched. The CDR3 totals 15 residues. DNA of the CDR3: TGTGCCAGCAGCCACCTGGACAGGGATGCCGGGGAGCTGTTTTTT. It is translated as CASSHLDRDAGELFF.

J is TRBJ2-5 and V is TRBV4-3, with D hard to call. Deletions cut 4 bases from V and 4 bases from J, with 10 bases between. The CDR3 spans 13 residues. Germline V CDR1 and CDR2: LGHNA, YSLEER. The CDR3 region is CASSPAPGETQYF. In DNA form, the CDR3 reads TGCGCCAGCAGCCCAGCCCCCGGAGAGACCCAGTACTTC.

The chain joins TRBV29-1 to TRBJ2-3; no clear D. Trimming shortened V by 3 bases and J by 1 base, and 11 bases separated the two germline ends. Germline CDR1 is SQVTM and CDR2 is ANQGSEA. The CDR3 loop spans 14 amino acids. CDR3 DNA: TGCAGCGTTGATTGGCCGCAGGGCACAGATACGCAGTATTTT. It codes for CSVDWPQGTDTQYF.

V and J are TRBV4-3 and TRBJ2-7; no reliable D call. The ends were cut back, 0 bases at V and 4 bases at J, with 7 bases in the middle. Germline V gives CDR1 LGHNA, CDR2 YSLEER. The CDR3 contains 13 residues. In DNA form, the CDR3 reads TGCGCCAGCAGCCAAGATGGGGATTACGAGCAGTACTTC. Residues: CASSQDGDYEQYF.

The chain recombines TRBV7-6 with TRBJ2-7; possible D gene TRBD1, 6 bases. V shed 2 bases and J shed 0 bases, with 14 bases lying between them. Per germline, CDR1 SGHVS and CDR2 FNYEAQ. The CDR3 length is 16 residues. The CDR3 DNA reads TGTGCCAGCAGCTTACCCCCTCACAGGGACTCCTACGAGCAGTACTTC. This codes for CASSLPPHRDSYEQYF.

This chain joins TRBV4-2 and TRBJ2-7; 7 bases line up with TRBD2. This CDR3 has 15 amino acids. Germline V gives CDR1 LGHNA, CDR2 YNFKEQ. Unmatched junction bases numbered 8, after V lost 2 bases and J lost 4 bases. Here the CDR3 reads CASSQWGGSGYEQYF. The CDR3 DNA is TGTGCCAGCAGCCAATGGGGGGGTTCTGGATACGAGCAGTACTTC.

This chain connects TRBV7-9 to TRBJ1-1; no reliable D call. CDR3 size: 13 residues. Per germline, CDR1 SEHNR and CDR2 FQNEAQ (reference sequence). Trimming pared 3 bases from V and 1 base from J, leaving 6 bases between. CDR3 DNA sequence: TGTGCCAGCAGCTTCGCGGGGAACACTGAAGCTTTCTTT. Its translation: CASSFAGNTEAFF.

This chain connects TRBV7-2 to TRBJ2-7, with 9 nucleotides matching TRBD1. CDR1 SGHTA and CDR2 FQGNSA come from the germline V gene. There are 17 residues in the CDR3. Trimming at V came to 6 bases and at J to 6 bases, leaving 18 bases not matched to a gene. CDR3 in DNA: TGTGCCAGCAGACGTATTCCCTCCGGGACAGGGATTAGCGAGCAGTACTTC. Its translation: CASRRIPSGTGISEQYF.

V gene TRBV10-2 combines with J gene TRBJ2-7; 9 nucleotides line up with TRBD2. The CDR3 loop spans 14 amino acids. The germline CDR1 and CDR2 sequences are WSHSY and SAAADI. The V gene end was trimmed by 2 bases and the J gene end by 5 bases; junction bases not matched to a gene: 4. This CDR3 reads CASSEQREVHEQYF. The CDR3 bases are TGCGCCAGCAGTGAGCAGCGGGAGGTCCACGAGCAGTACTTC.

The CDR3 here is CSVHRTGMNTEAFF. CDR3 nucleotide sequence: TGCAGCGTTCACAGAACAGGAATGAACACTGAAGCTTTCTTT. The chain joins TRBV29-1 to TRBJ1-1, with D tentatively TRBD1 (5 bases). From germline, CDR1 is SQVTM and CDR2 ANQGSEA. Trimming left V 5 bases short and J 0 bases short, with 13 bases between. CDR3 length: 14 residues.

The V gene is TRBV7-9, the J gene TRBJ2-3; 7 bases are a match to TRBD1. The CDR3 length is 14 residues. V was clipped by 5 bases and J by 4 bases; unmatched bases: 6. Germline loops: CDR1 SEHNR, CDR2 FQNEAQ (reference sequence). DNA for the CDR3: TGTGCCAGCAGCGACAGGGCCCCCCCAGATACGCAGTATTTT. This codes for CASSDRAPPDTQYF.

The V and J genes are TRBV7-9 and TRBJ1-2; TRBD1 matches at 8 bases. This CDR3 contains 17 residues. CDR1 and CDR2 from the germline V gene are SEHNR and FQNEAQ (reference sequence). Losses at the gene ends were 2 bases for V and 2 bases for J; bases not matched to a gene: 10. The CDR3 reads CASSLSGRGQRNYGYTF. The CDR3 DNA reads TGTGCCAGCAGCTTATCTGGCAGGGGGCAGAGAAACTATGGCTACACCTTC.

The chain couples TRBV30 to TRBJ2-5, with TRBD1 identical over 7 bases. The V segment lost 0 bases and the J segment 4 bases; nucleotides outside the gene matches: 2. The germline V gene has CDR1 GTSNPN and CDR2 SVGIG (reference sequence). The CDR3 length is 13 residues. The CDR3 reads CAWSVQGLETQYF. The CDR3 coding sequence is TGTGCCTGGAGTGTACAGGGGTTAGAGACCCAGTACTTC.

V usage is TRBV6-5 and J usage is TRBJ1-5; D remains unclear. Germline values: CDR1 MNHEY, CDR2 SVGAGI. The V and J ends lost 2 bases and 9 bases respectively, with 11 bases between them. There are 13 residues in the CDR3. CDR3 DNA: TGTGCCAGCAGTTACGGGAGGTCTTGGCCCCAGCATTTT. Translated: CASSYGRSWPQHF.

The CDR3 region has the DNA TGTGCCAGCAGCTTAGACCAGGGGCAGTACGATCAGCCCCAGCATTTT. Translated, it gives CASSLDQGQYDQPQHF. The chain carries TRBV7-2 and TRBJ1-5; D is possibly TRBD1 (6 bases). The V gene lost 1 base and the J gene lost 5 bases, with 15 bases spanning the gap. The V gene's germline CDR1 is SGHTA and CDR2 FQGNSA. This CDR3 has 16 amino acids.